This T cell receptor (beta chain) stems from a study of cytomegalovirus exposure and HLA in healthy donors. Trimming cost V 2 bases and J 6 bases; bases outside gene matches: 6. There are 15 residues in the CDR3. The V gene's germline CDR1 is MNHEY and CDR2 SMNVEV (reference sequence). Findings and limits, study-wide: Sequences of the TCR beta chain were said to predict the HLA-A and HLA-B alleles of most subjects accurately. In a later analysis, V- and J-gene trimming of beta chains associated with a DCLRE1C missense variant, replicated independently. Cytomegalovirus association was listed for about 170 TCR beta chains. It was shown in a later analysis that HLA-associated TCR beta chains were more clonally expanded than other, equally common chains.

A multiplex PCR was run with 60 Vbeta primers and 13 Jbeta primers. Assay: immunoSEQ multiplex PCR; the TCRdb copy retains only in-frame clones and omits some. This sample has 150,000 or so clones, with around three quarters found just once. Remarks on this clone: As yet, its antigen is unknown.

The V call is TRBV27, the J call TRBJ2-1, with 8 bases aligning to TRBD2. The receptor was derived from a male donor in good health and CMV-seropositive. The material sequenced was PBMCs. The CDR3, as DNA: TGTGCCAGCAGTTTAGGGACCGGGGGGGGCAATGAGCAGTTCTTC. Translating it yields CASSLGTGGGNEQFF.